This T cell receptor beta chain was obtained from a study of Ad26.COV2.S vaccination and SARS-CoV-2 variants. Some clones are missing from TCRdb's copy, which holds only in-frame ones; the method was immunoSEQ multiplex PCR. The sample has around 340,000 clones; 75% to 90% are singletons. The treatment: some 20 received Ad26.COV2.S at low or high dose, single or two shots; 5 received placebo; per-sample allocation not given. Day 63 following the first vaccine or placebo injection was when the samples were taken. Boston supplied an adult donor aged 18-55 years. The germline V gene has CDR1 LGHDT and CDR2 YNNKEL (reference sequence). The CDR3 length is 15 residues. The V and J ends lost 0 bases and 5 bases respectively, with 11 bases between them.

The chain couples TRBV3-1 (or the pseudogene TRBV3-2) to TRBJ1-5; D ambiguous. Here the sequenced sample was peripheral blood, taken in a trial of Ad26.COV2.S vaccine versus placebo. The sequence came from a person aged 18-65 years who received the Ad26.COV2.S COVID-19 vaccine or a placebo. CDR3 coding DNA: TGTGCCAGCAGCCAAGATCACCGTCGGGATCAGCCCCAGCATTTT. This codes for CASSQDHRRDQPQHF.